This TCR beta chain was sequenced for a study of radiotherapy plus CTLA-4 blockade in lung cancer. On the study more broadly: For 15% to 20% of patients, objective responses occurred, and approximately 30% had disease control. Study outcomes and limitations: Reportedly, early blood T cell clone dynamics best predicted response, with interferon-beta. Blood-borne expansion of tumor-derived TCR clones followed radiotherapy plus ipilimumab.

Lung cancer patients with chemo-refractory metastatic non-small-cell disease were given focal radiation plus CTLA-4 blockade with ipilimumab. In regard to this clone: Its antigen is not identified.

The protocol was immunoSEQ multiplex PCR, while the TCRdb copy is restricted to in-frame clones and leaves out a portion. The data show approximately 94,000 clones, with approximately 80% seen just once and about 26% held by the top ten. Per the germline V gene, CDR1 is SNHLY and CDR2 is FYNNEI. V was clipped by 0 bases and J by 8 bases; unmatched bases: 9. The CDR3 contains 15 residues. This clonotype originated in a human donor with non-small cell lung cancer that progressed on radiotherapy plus ipilimumab. The chain carries TRBV2 and TRBJ1-1; 7 nucleotides agree with TRBD1. This material consisted of peripheral blood, taken from a patient treated with radiotherapy plus ipilimumab. The CDR3 nucleotides read TGTGCCAGCAGTGAAGCGCTACGAAGGACAGGCGAAGCTTTCTTT. This encodes CASSEALRRTGEAFF.